The 26 T cell receptor beta chains listed next were all sequenced from one sample in a study of T cells in Graves' hyperthyroidism and ophthalmopathy. TCR beta CDR3 regions were amplified from RNA transcripts. Using the HTBI primer set, a first-round RT-PCR was run on the TCR CDR3. TCRdb analysed the multiplex PCR reads with MiXCR anew, one entry per CDR3 protein. The data show hundreds of thousands of distinct CDR3 sequences, under 20% seen once. Sample: blood. Receptor source: a woman aged 30 to 39 with Graves' hyperthyroidism.

The J gene is TRBJ2-3, the V gene TRBV19; 9 bases map to TRBD1. Germline values: CDR1 LNHDA, CDR2 SQIVND (reference sequence). Germline trimming cut 10 bases from V and 3 bases from J; bases unmatched to any gene: 8. This CDR3 spans 14 amino acids. CDR3 sequence (DNA): TGTGCCACCACGACAGGGACAGGGACAGATACGCAGTATTTT. Its protein is CATTTGTGTDTQYF. Together with reference TRBV19 and TRBJ2-3, the CDR3 gives the full variable domain: DGGITQSPKYLFRKEGQNVTLSCEQNLNHDAMYWYRQDPGQGLRLIYYSQIVNDFQKGDIAEGYSVSREKKESFPLTVTSAQKNPTAFYLCATTTGTGTDTQYFGPGTRLTVL.

V usage is TRBV5-1 and J usage is TRBJ2-5; TRBD2 agrees at 11 bases. This CDR3 is 16 amino acids long. Trimming at V came to 4 bases and at J to 3 bases, leaving 8 bases not matched to a gene. Looked up from germline, CDR1 is SGHRS and CDR2 is YFSETQ. The CDR3 protein is CASSPSPLAGEETQYF. CDR3 sequence (DNA): TGCGCCAGCAGCCCCTCCCCACTAGCGGGAGAAGAGACCCAGTACTTC.

Only a few counts were recorded for this clonotype. V is TRBV19 and J is TRBJ2-1, with D uncertain. The germline V gene has CDR1 LNHDA and CDR2 SQIVND (reference sequence). The V and J ends lost 3 bases and 0 bases respectively, with 9 bases between them. This CDR3 spans 15 amino acids. CDR3 amino acids: CASSIHVSSYNEQFF. DNA for the CDR3: TGTGCCAGTAGTATTCACGTGAGCTCCTACAATGAGCAGTTCTTC.

This clonotype has a count of ten or more. The V gene is TRBV18, the J gene TRBJ2-1; TRBD1 matches 7 bases. V trimming: 4 bases; J trimming: 5 bases; junction bases outside the gene matches: 2. CDR1 is KGHSH and CDR2 is LQKENI in the germline V gene. The CDR3 loop spans 13 amino acids. The CDR3: CASSQGTDNEQFF. CDR3 in DNA: TGTGCCAGCTCACAAGGGACAGACAATGAGCAGTTCTTC.

This clonotype was picked up many times. V and J are TRBV6-1 and TRBJ2-3; tentative D call: TRBD1 (6 bases). The V gene lost 8 bases and the J gene lost 1 base, with 10 bases spanning the gap. Germline V CDR1 and CDR2: MNHNS, SASEGT. The CDR3 runs to 13 residues. Here the CDR3 reads CASGPGGTDTQYF. The CDR3 region has the DNA TGTGCCAGCGGGCCAGGGGGCACAGATACGCAGTATTTT.

This clonotype was observed at least ten times. This chain links TRBV7-2 with TRBJ2-7; 9 bases fit TRBD2. Germline CDR1 reads SGHTA; CDR2 reads FQGNSA. V was clipped by 4 bases and J by 6 bases; unmatched bases: 7. The CDR3 is 14 residues long. The chain's CDR3 is CASSSGTSFLEQYF. In nucleotides, the CDR3 is TGTGCCAGCAGCTCCGGGACTAGCTTTCTCGAGCAGTACTTC.

The V and J genes are TRBV6-2 or TRBV6-3 and TRBJ2-5; 13 bases line up with TRBD2. Germline V CDR1 and CDR2: MNHEY, SVGEGT. With V trimmed by 6 bases and J by 7 bases, 5 bases remained unmatched. The CDR3 contains 14 residues. The CDR3 reads CASRLAGGPGTQYF. As DNA, the CDR3 is TGTGCCAGCAGACTAGCGGGAGGGCCGGGGACCCAGTACTTC.

This clonotype occurred many times. The chain has TRBV7-2 and TRBJ2-7; D is unresolved. Trimming pared 1 base from V and 0 bases from J, leaving 10 bases between. This CDR3 has 15 amino acids. The germline gives CDR1 SGHTA, CDR2 FQGNSA. CDR3 nucleotides: TGTGCCAGCAGCTTAGTGACTTTGAACTCCTACGAGCAGTACTTC. Encoded protein: CASSLVTLNSYEQYF.

This clonotype was detected a few times. The chain uses TRBV2 and TRBJ2-6; D uncertain. CDR3 length equals 15 residues. Trimming took 1 base from V and 2 from J, leaving 6 bases between them. Germline V gene data show CDR1 as SNHLY and CDR2 as FYNNEI. The CDR3 reads CASSEGHTGANVLTF. The CDR3 DNA is TGTGCCAGCAGTGAAGGCCATACTGGGGCCAACGTCCTGACTTTC.

The table lists this clonotype with many counts. The V gene is TRBV6-1, the J gene TRBJ2-7, with 14 bases that match TRBD2. This CDR3 region has 19 residues. Per germline, CDR1 MNHNS and CDR2 SASEGT. After removal of 6 bases from V and 1 base from J, the junction contained 14 bases not matched to a gene. This chain's CDR3 is CASSVHRTSGRTRSYEQYF. The CDR3 DNA reads as TGTGCCAGCAGCGTACACCGGACTAGCGGGAGGACTCGGTCCTACGAGCAGTACTTC.

The J gene is TRBJ2-1, the V gene TRBV6-1; 7 bases fit TRBD1. Germline CDR1 MNHNS, CDR2 SASEGT. V dropped 6 bases and J dropped 0; count of bases not matched to a gene: 5. CDR3 length: 15 residues. CDR3 sequence (DNA): TGTGCCAGCAGATTGGACAGGAGCTCCTACAATGAGCAGTTCTTC. It is translated as CASRLDRSSYNEQFF.

In its sample, this clonotype was seen a few times. The gene calls are TRBV6-5 and TRBJ2-2; D remains unclear. CDR3 length: 17 residues. Germline V gives CDR1 MNHEY, CDR2 SVGAGI. Trimming removed 0 bases from V and 0 bases from J, with 11 bases in between. CDR3 protein: CASSYSLGLTNTGELFF. The CDR3 region has the DNA TGTGCCAGCAGTTACTCGTTGGGTCTTACGAACACCGGGGAGCTGTTTTTT.

This chain joins TRBV5-1 and TRBJ2-1; D may be TRBD1 (5 bases). The CDR3 is 12 residues long. Trimming took 2 bases from V and 10 from J, leaving 10 bases between them. Germline V gives CDR1 SGHRS, CDR2 YFSETQ. The CDR3 spells CASSLNQGEQFF. The CDR3 bases are TGCGCCAGCAGCTTAAATCAGGGAGAGCAGTTCTTC.

At least ten counts were recorded for this clonotype. The chain combines TRBV27 with TRBJ1-5; D unresolved. Germline loops: CDR1 MNHEY, CDR2 SMNVEV (reference sequence). Trimming took 1 base from V and 0 from J, leaving 16 bases between them. CDR3 length: 18 amino acids. The CDR3 reads CASSLFRAGLYSNQPQHF. CDR3 DNA: TGTGCCAGCAGTTTATTTCGGGCAGGACTTTATAGCAATCAGCCCCAGCATTTT.

The chain is built from TRBV20-1 and TRBJ1-5; 7 nucleotides agree with TRBD1. Germline CDR1 reads DFQATT; CDR2 reads SNEGSKA (reference sequence). CDR3 size: 12 residues. V lost 5 bases, J lost 4 bases, and 2 bases stayed unmatched. Here the CDR3 reads CSALQGNQPQHF. The CDR3 DNA is TGCAGTGCTTTACAGGGGAATCAGCCCCAGCATTTT.

The chain combines TRBV5-1 with TRBJ2-3; D gene uncertain. Germline assignment: CDR1 SGHRS and CDR2 YFSETQ. This CDR3 region has 14 residues. V was shortened by 2 bases and J by 2 bases, with 9 bases between the two germline ends. The CDR3 DNA reads as TGCGCCAGCAGCTTACGTGCAGCCACAGATACGCAGTATTTT. This gives the protein CASSLRAATDTQYF.

This clonotype was counted at least ten times. The chain links TRBV2 to TRBJ2-5, with D possibly matching TRBD1 (6 bases). The V gene's germline CDR1 is SNHLY and CDR2 FYNNEI. Trimming shortened V by 6 bases and J by 3 bases, and 14 bases separated the two germline ends. The CDR3 length is 14 residues. The CDR3 nucleotides read TGTGCCAGCAGCGCTCCCTCAGGGGAAGAGACCCAGTACTTC. Amino acid sequence: CASSAPSGEETQYF.

This clonotype was recorded at least ten times. This chain links TRBV7-2 with TRBJ1-2; D is unresolved. Trimming took off 1 base at V and 3 bases at J, with 12 bases between the two ends. The CDR3 has 15 residues. Germline CDR1 reads SGHTA; CDR2 reads FQGNSA. Here the CDR3 reads CASSLGVWGDYGYTF. In nucleotides, the CDR3 is TGTGCCAGCAGCTTAGGGGTTTGGGGAGACTATGGCTACACCTTC.

This clonotype was seen at least ten times. This chain uses TRBV5-1 with TRBJ2-2; no reliable D call. The CDR3 loop spans 14 amino acids. The ends were cut back, 0 bases at V and 6 bases at J, with 9 bases in the middle. The germline V gene has CDR1 SGHRS and CDR2 YFSETQ. Here the CDR3 DNA reads TGCGCCAGCAGCTTGGATCGGACCCCCGGGGAGCTGTTTTTT. Protein: CASSLDRTPGELFF.

The chain recombines TRBV5-6 with TRBJ2-2, with TRBD1 matching over 9 bases. The CDR3 runs to 14 residues. Germline CDR1 is SGHDT and CDR2 is YYEEEE. The ends lost 4 bases at V and 6 bases at J; junction bases unmatched: 4. In DNA, the CDR3 is TGTGCCAGCAGCCACTGGACAGGGGCCGGGGAGCTGTTTTTT. Translation: CASSHWTGAGELFF.

This clonotype was found many times. This CDR3 is CASQAGGETQYF. The CDR3 region has the DNA TGTGCCAGCCAAGCGGGCGGGGAGACCCAGTACTTC. The chain uses TRBV6-2 or TRBV6-3 and TRBJ2-5, with a weak D call TRBD2 (6 bases). CDR1 MNHEY and CDR2 SVGEGT come from the germline V gene. The CDR3 has 12 amino acids. The V and J ends lost 8 bases and 5 bases respectively, with 12 bases between them.

This clonotype showed up many times. The chain uses TRBV12-3 or TRBV12-4 and TRBJ2-1; a possible D gene is TRBD1 (6 bases). There are 15 residues in the CDR3. Trimming removed 6 bases from V and 0 bases from J, with 12 bases in between. The CDR3 DNA sequence: TGTGCCAGCAGCTTAACAGGGAACTCCTACAATGAGCAGTTCTTC. Amino acid sequence: CASSLTGNSYNEQFF.

This clonotype was counted many times. The V gene is TRBV30, the J gene TRBJ1-1, with D perhaps TRBD1 (5 bases). The CDR3 loop spans 11 amino acids. Germline CDR1 GTSNPN, CDR2 SVGIG (reference sequence). Trimming shortened V by 4 bases and J by 6 bases, and 9 bases separated the two germline ends. This CDR3 is CAWTEGPEAFF. DNA for the CDR3: TGTGCCTGGACCGAGGGACCTGAAGCTTTCTTT. The complete variable domain, with remaining parts taken from reference TRBV30 and TRBJ1-1, reads SQTIHQWPATLVQPVGSPLSLECTVEGTSNPNLYWYRQAAGRGLQLLFYSVGIGQISSEVPQNLSASRPQDRQFILSSKKLLLSDSGFYLCAWTEGPEAFFGQGTRLTVV.

This clonotype was recorded a few times. The chain has TRBV6-2 or TRBV6-3 and TRBJ1-4; 8 bases fit TRBD1. From germline, CDR1 is MNHEY and CDR2 SVGEGT. The junction had 8 bases not matched to a gene; V was cut back by 6 bases and J by 11 bases. The CDR3 has 13 residues. This CDR3 reads CASSRTTGEKLFF. The CDR3 nucleotides read TGTGCCAGCAGCCGAACGACAGGGGAGAAACTGTTTTTT.

This clonotype was seen more than once but under ten times. The V call is TRBV6-1, the J call TRBJ1-1; D ambiguous. Deletions cut 2 bases from V and 4 bases from J, with 8 bases between. Germline V lookup: CDR1 MNHNS, CDR2 SASEGT. This CDR3 is 13 amino acids long. As DNA, the CDR3 is TGTGCCAGCAGTGAATTTAGGGCCACTGAAGCTTTCTTT. It codes for CASSEFRATEAFF.

This clonotype was seen a few times. The chain recombines TRBV19 with TRBJ2-7; 7 bases align to TRBD1. The CDR3 is 15 amino acids. Germline lookup yields CDR1 LNHDA and CDR2 SQIVND (reference sequence). J gave up 0 bases and V 7 bases, and 9 bases lay outside the gene matches. This CDR3 is CASTSGTAYSYEQYF. The CDR3 coding sequence is TGTGCCAGTACCTCCGGGACAGCTTACTCCTACGAGCAGTACTTC.